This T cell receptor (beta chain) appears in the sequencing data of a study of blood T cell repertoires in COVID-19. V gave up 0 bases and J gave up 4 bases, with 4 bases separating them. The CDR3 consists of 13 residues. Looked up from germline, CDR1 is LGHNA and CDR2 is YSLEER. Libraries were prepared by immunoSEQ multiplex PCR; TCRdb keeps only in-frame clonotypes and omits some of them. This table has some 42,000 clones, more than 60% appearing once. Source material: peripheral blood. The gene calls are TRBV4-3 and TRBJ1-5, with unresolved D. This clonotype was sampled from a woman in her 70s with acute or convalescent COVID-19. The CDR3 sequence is CASSQDRNQPQHF. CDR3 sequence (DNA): TGCGCCAGCAGCCAAGATCGGAATCAGCCCCAGCATTTT.